What follows are 2 T cell receptor beta chains derived from one specimen sequenced in a study of T cells in Graves' hyperthyroidism and ophthalmopathy. RNA transcripts gave rise to amplified TCR beta CDR3 regions. Carried out on the TCR CDR3, a first-round RT-PCR used the HTBI primer set. One entry per CDR3 protein, called by TCRdb with MiXCR from the multiplex PCR reads. The profile shows roughly 290,000 distinct CDR3 sequences, about an eighth of them singletons. The sequenced sample was blood. Receptors originate from a woman under 40 with Graves' hyperthyroidism that later progressed to Graves' ophthalmopathy.

The chain carries TRBV19 and TRBJ2-1; 10 nucleotides align to TRBD1. The V gene's germline CDR1 is LNHDA and CDR2 SQIVND (reference sequence). The CDR3 totals 13 residues. V shed 9 bases and J 9 bases; nucleotides not matched to a gene: 8. CDR3 sequence reads: CASQDRGVSEQFF. The CDR3 DNA is TGTGCCAGCCAGGACAGGGGGGTGAGTGAGCAGTTCTTC.

This clonotype was seen at least ten times. This CDR3 is CARRARDRPFYEQYF. The CDR3 coding sequence is TGTGCCCGAAGAGCCAGGGACAGACCTTTCTACGAGCAGTACTTC. The chain carries TRBV6-2 or TRBV6-3 and TRBJ2-7, with 7 bases identical to TRBD1. J lost 3 bases, V lost 11 bases, and 16 bases had no gene match. This CDR3 region has 15 residues. Germline V CDR1 and CDR2: MNHEY, SVGEGT.